The following is a TCR beta chain sequence with its context. This sample was included in a study of blood T cell repertoires in COVID-19. The overall study: The United States, Italy and Spain were the sources of the acute and convalescent COVID-19 samples. From T cells, B-cell-depleted T cells, or PBMCs came the material, which was cDNA or gDNA.

The V gene end was trimmed by 1 base and the J gene end by 5 bases; junction bases not matched to a gene: 1. The CDR3 has 13 residues. In the original processing: Quantification of nucleated cells was approximated via reference gene primer amplification. TCRdb keeps only in-frame clones here, not all; method: immunoSEQ multiplex PCR. V, J and clone size reflect that table, while D and trimming were determined from the DNA. The top ten clones hold under 6.5% of a sample with about 63,000 clones, around 87% of them seen once. V gene TRBV12-3 or TRBV12-4 combines with J gene TRBJ2-5; 7 bases are shared with TRBD2. This sequence was found in a man aged 50-60 years with active COVID-19. Specimen: peripheral blood. The CDR3 nucleotides are TGTGCCAGCAGTTTAGGGCGGGAGGAGACCCAGTACTTC. It translates to CASSLGREETQYF.